Presented here are 9 T cell receptor beta chains from one specimen sequenced in a study of blood T cell repertoires in COVID-19. The protocol was immunoSEQ multiplex PCR, while the TCRdb copy is restricted to in-frame clones and leaves out a portion. The data hold under 150,000 clones, with about 86% observed a single time. Source material: peripheral blood. These receptors were taken from an older woman with active or convalescent COVID-19.

The V call is TRBV7-2, the J call TRBJ2-3; D gene uncertain. This CDR3 contains 13 residues. The V end was cut by 5 bases, the J end by 2 bases, with 8 bases between. Germline V CDR1 and CDR2: SGHTA, FQGNSA. The CDR3 here is CASSARVTDTQYF. The CDR3 DNA reads TGTGCCAGCAGCGCCCGAGTCACAGATACGCAGTATTTT.

This clone was seen only a few times. The chain joins TRBV7-9 to TRBJ2-7; weak D call: TRBD2 (6 bases). CDR1 and CDR2 (germline): SEHNR, FQNEAQ (reference sequence). This CDR3 is 14 amino acids long. V was cut by 3 bases and J by 6 bases, with 15 bases left in between. CDR3 residues: CASSLSRGILEQYF. The CDR3 nucleotides read TGTGCCAGCAGCTTGTCCCGCGGGATTCTCGAGCAGTACTTC.

This clone has only one observation. This chain joins TRBV6-2 or TRBV6-3 and TRBJ2-2; D may be TRBD1 (8 bases). The CDR3 sequence is 14 residues long. V gave up 5 bases and J gave up 6 bases, with 13 bases separating them. CDR1 and CDR2 (germline): MNHEY, SVGEGT. CDR3 residues: CASSPTGGAGELFF. The CDR3, as DNA: TGTGCCAGCAGTCCAACAGGGGGGGCCGGGGAGCTGTTTTTT.

The chain has TRBV5-1 and TRBJ1-5; no reliable D call. Trimming removed 4 bases from V and 2 bases from J, with 10 bases in between. This CDR3 is 14 amino acids long. Germline V lookup: CDR1 SGHRS, CDR2 YFSETQ. Here the CDR3 reads CASSPIGGNQPQHF. The CDR3 bases are TGCGCCAGCAGCCCAATCGGGGGCAATCAGCCCCAGCATTTT.

This rearrangement joins TRBV6-5 to TRBJ1-6, with TRBD1 as a possible D gene (5 bases). The length of the CDR3 is 14 residues. V was pared by 8 bases and J by 9 bases, with 17 bases between. The germline CDR1 and CDR2 sequences are MNHEY and SVGAGI. CDR3 sequence: CASSVTETVSPLHF. The CDR3 DNA reads as TGTGCCAGCTCCGTGACAGAAACGGTTTCACCCCTCCACTTT.

The V gene is TRBV2, the J gene TRBJ1-1; 9 bases line up with TRBD1. Germline V CDR1 and CDR2: SNHLY, FYNNEI. The CDR3 contains 14 residues. Unmatched junction bases numbered 4, after V lost 6 bases and J lost 2 bases. CDR3 residues: CASRGDRENTEAFF. The CDR3 nucleotides are TGTGCCAGCAGGGGGGACAGGGAAAACACTGAAGCTTTCTTT.

The chain uses TRBV3-1 (or the pseudogene TRBV3-2) and TRBJ1-1; D possibly corresponds to TRBD1 (6 bases). Trimming left V 4 bases short and J 1 base short, with 10 bases between. Germline CDR1 is LGHDT and CDR2 is YNNKEL (reference sequence). The CDR3 sequence is 14 residues long. The CDR3 protein is CASSPGQRNTEAFF. The CDR3 nucleotides read TGTGCCAGCAGCCCTGGACAGAGGAACACTGAAGCTTTCTTT.

The chain recombines TRBV28 with TRBJ1-1; D gene ambiguous. This CDR3 comprises 17 residues. V lost 5 bases and J lost 1, with 20 bases in between. Germline V lookup: CDR1 MDHEN, CDR2 SYDVKM. Here the CDR3 reads CASSTRGPRLWNTEAFF. CDR3 DNA: TGTGCCAGCAGTACCCGCGGGCCTCGGCTATGGAACACTGAAGCTTTCTTT.

The rearrangement uses TRBV19 and TRBJ1-4; D is perhaps TRBD1 (6 bases). The CDR3 runs 13 residues. V was clipped by 4 bases and J by 12 bases, with 15 bases between them. The germline gives CDR1 LNHDA, CDR2 SQIVND (reference sequence). CDR3 residues: CASSTVLQGELFF. The CDR3 DNA is TGTGCCAGTAGTACAGTACTACAGGGTGAACTGTTTTTT. Supplemented by reference TRBV19 and TRBJ1-4, the full variable domain reads DGGITQSPKYLFRKEGQNVTLSCEQNLNHDAMYWYRQDPGQGLRLIYYSQIVNDFQKGDIAEGYSVSREKKESFPLTVTSAQKNPTAFYLCASSTVLQGELFFGSGTQLSVL.